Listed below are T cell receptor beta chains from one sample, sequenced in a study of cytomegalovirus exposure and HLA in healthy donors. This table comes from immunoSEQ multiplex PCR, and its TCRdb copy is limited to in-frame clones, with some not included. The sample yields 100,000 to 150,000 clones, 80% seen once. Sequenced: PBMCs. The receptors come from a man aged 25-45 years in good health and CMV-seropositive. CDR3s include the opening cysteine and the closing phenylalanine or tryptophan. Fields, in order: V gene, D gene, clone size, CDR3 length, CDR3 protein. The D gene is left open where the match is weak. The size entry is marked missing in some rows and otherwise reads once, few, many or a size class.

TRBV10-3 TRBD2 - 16 CAISESAGGPGKTQYF
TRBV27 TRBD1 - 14 CASYGQGNINEQFF
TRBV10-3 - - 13 CAISEQSTDTQYF
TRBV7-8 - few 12 CASRPRGTEAFF
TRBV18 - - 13 CASSPGAGTEAFF
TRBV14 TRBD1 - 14 CASSQGQGGYGYTF
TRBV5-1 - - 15 CASSLRGGHSNEQFF
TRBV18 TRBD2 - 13 CASSPLAIYEQYF
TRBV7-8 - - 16 CASSPVGRGRNQPQHF
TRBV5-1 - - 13 CASSLGQSYGYTF
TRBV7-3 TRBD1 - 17 CASSSKVGQGAGDTQYF
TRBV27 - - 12 CASKDRRGPQHF
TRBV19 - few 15 CASSRARGGPDTQYF
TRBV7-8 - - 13 CASSSSGTGELFF
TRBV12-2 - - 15 CASRLAGGSYNEQFF
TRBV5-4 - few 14 CASSLFGTSETQYF
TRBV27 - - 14 CASSWSDTNYGYTF
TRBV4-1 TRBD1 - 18 CASSQRTGDISGANVLTF
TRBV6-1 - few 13 CASSEQGRVTIYF
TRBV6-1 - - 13 CASSEQGSTEAFF
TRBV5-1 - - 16 CASSFSGTPTEGELFF
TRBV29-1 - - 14 CSVKEGGPTIGAFF
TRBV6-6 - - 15 CASRTGGGPGETQYF
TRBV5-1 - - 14 CASSLAQLQETQYF
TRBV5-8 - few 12 CASTPRRVGYTF
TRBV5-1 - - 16 CASSTSGTNTGETQYF
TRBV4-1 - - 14 CASSQTLDSQPQHF
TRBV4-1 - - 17 CASSQVSPGLGNSPLHF
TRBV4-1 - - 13 CASSQQGFYEQYF
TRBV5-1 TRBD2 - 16 CASSFLAGGPYNEQFF
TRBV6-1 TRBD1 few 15 CASIERFGTAYEQYF
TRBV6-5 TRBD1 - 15 CASSYGQGANYGYTF
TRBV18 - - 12 CASSPSHNEQFF
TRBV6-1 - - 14 CASSEFGGAETQYF
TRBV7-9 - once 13 CASSIATYHEAFF
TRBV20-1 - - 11 CQIPGFGEQFF
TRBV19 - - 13 CASSMGLQETQYF
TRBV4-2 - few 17 CASSQDIRGSNNSPLHF
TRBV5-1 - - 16 CASSWPRVVRSQPQHF
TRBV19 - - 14 CASSITGGNQPQHF
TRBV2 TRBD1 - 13 CASGDRGSYEQYF
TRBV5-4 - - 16 CATTRGGRSSYNEQFF
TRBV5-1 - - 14 CAGAPTPGGNEQFF
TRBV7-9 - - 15 CSSSVQGRASTGYTF
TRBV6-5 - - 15 CASSWSGGTTGELFF
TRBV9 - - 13 CASSVRSSDTQYF
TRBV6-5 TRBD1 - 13 CAARRDSTNEQYF
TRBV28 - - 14 CASRANGQNGGYTF
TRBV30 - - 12 CAWTGERAEAFF
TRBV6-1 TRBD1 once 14 CASGRTGSSYEQYF
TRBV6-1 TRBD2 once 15 CATGTSGGAQETQYF
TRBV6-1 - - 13 CASSRVGDAEAFF
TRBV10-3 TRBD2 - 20 CAISPEPGLAGEKITDTQYF
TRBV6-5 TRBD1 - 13 CASARDSLYGYTF
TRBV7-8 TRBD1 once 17 CASSPRGQPQYGNTIYF
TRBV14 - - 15 CASSQMGQANTEAFF
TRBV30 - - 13 CAWIGGAGNTIYF